This T cell receptor beta chain was identified during a study of OX40 agonist ivuxolimab in advanced cancers. Turning to the overall study: Ivuxolimab was a fully human IgG2 agonistic monoclonal antibody targeting the costimulatory receptor OX40 (CD134). Prior anti-PD-1, anti-PD-L1 or anti-CTLA-4 therapy was permitted, and less than 45% of dose-escalation patients had received checkpoint inhibitors. Intravenous ivuxolimab was administered to patients every 2 weeks at six dose levels: 0.01, 0.1, 0.3, 1.5, 3 and 10 mg/kg. The monotherapy dose-escalation portion (N of about 57 patients) of the phase I ivuxolimab trial is reported in the paper. The purpose of peripheral TCRbeta sequencing was to test whether ivuxolimab changed TCR sequence diversity and led to clonal T-cell expansion. Among the approximately 50 dose-escalation patients, about 20 had hepatocellular carcinoma, approximately 15 melanoma, 9 renal cell carcinoma and 9 head and neck cancer. Partial responses occurred in three dose-escalation patients, of whom one had hepatocellular carcinoma and two had cutaneous melanoma. The dose-escalation cohort was 82.7% male with a mean age of approximately 60 years, ranging from roughly 20 to 80. The study at large found these results: At doses of 0.1 to 3.0 mg/kg, clonal expansion of both CD4+ and CD8+ T cells in blood was seen between baseline and week 6. On average, CD8+ T cells showed more expanded clones than CD4+ T cells after ivuxolimab. Partial responders in the 0.1-3.0 mg/kg groups had among the lowest normalized peripheral clonal expansion, especially among CD8+ T cells. The antigen specificity of the peripheral T cells that underwent clonal expansion was not determined. Low levels of normalized T-cell clonal expansion were also seen in some patients who did not respond.

CDR1 and CDR2 are read off the germline V gene as SGHAT and FQNNGV. V loses 2 bases of germline sequence and J loses 4 bases, and the interval between the two ends is 9 bases. From the cysteine up to the phenylalanine, the CDR3 has a length of 14 residues. CDR3 DNA is the only sequence kept; it has 42 bases, read in frame from the first base. This clone was observed once. Its specific antigen is unknown. The input lacks base qualities; no much larger clone sits a single base away. For sequencing of the TCRbeta CDR3 region, genomic DNA was extracted from the sorted cells. TCRbeta CDR3 regions were sequenced using the immunoSEQ Assay. TCRdb took over this immuneACCESS table, retaining in-frame rearrangements with V and J assigned. Such tables are incomplete; in checked studies, under half of the missing clones stem from an unresolved V gene, and the remainder is unexplained. Across this sample there are roughly 60,000 clones, with roughly 86% seen only once. Approximately 1.1% of the sample comes from the top ten.

The trial excluded patients who had a history of autoimmune disease or were on systemic immunosuppression. In every dose cohort, peripheral blood was drawn for TCR sequencing at baseline, cycle 4 day 1, and cycle 7 day 1. Samples came from an open-label, multicenter, first-in-human phase I dose-escalation trial of ivuxolimab. Adults with locally advanced or metastatic head and neck squamous cell, hepatocellular, melanoma or renal cell carcinoma were enrolled in the trial. Before TCR sequencing, CD4+ T cells and CD8+ T cells from peripheral blood were sorted into separate populations. The sequence links TRBV11-2 to TRBJ1-5; the D gene lacks a confident call. The sequence was collected from an adult with an advanced solid tumor such as melanoma, head and neck, liver or kidney cancer. The sequenced sample was CD4+ or CD8+ T cells sorted from blood, obtained in a trial of the OX40 agonist ivuxolimab. The nucleotide sequence reads TGTGCCAGCAGCTTAACCCAGCGGAATCAGCCCCAGCATTTT. Its protein product is CASSLTQRNQPQHF. With the rest looked up from the reference TRBV11-2 and TRBJ1-5 genes rather than sequenced, the full variable domain is EAGVAQSPRYKIIEKRQSVAFWCNPISGHATLYWYQQILGQGPKLLIQFQNNGVVDDSQLPKDRFSAERLKGVDSTLKIQPAKLEDSAVYLCASSLTQRNQPQHFGDGTRLSIL.